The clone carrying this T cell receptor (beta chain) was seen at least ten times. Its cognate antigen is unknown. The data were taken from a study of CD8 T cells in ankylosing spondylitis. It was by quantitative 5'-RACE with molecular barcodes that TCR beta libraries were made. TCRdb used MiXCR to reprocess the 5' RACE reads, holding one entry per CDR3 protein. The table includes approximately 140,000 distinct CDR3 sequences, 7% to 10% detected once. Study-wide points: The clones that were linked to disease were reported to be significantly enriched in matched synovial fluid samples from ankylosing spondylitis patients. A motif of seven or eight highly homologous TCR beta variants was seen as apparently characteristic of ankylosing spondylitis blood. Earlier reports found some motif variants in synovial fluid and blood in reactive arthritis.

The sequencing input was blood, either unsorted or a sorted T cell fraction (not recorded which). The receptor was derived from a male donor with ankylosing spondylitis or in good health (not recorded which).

In nucleotides, the CDR3 is TGCAGTGCTAGGAGTAGCGGGAGGGCCCCTTACAATGAGCAGTTCTTC. Translating gives CSARSSGRAPYNEQFF. The V call is TRBV20-1, the J call TRBJ2-1; 11 bases fit TRBD2. J lost 4 bases, V lost 3 bases, and 8 bases had no gene match. Germline V lookup: CDR1 DFQATT, CDR2 SNEGSKA (reference sequence). The CDR3 is made up of 16 amino acids.